This T cell receptor beta chain was obtained from a study of OX40 agonist ivuxolimab in advanced cancers. Study conclusions and caveats: Certain nonresponders likewise exhibited a low normalized T-cell clonal expansion. Researchers report that CD8+ T cells had, on average, more expanded clones than CD4+.

The germline gives CDR1 MNHEY, CDR2 SVGAGI. This CDR3 spans 13 amino acids. The ends lost 5 bases at V and 2 bases at J; junction bases unmatched: 3. With baseline, cycle 4 day 1, and cycle 7 day 1 as timepoints, blood was sampled. TCRdb keeps only in-frame clones here, not all; method: immunoSEQ multiplex PCR. The sample has roughly 42,000 clones; 80% to 90% are singletons. Details on this clone: No antigen is known for it.

Here the sequenced sample was CD4+ or CD8+ T cells sorted from blood, taken in a trial of the OX40 agonist ivuxolimab. The clonotype was recovered from an adult with an advanced solid tumor such as melanoma, head and neck, liver or kidney cancer. V is TRBV6-5 and J is TRBJ2-7, with 7 nucleotides matching TRBD1. Written as DNA, the CDR3 is TGTGCCAGCAGTCGGGACAGCCCCTACGAGCAGTACTTC. This gives the protein CASSRDSPYEQYF.